The source of this T cell receptor beta chain is a study of cytomegalovirus exposure and HLA in healthy donors. Whole-study results and caveats: In a later analysis, parvovirus B19, influenza, CMV and Epstein-Barr virus appeared linked to several top co-occurrence clusters. In vitro work confirmed that a few CMV-associated chains recognize CMV antigens. Many donors shared some public TCRs, even though most TCR sequences were rare. Cytomegalovirus status, reportedly, was diagnosed with high specificity and sensitivity by the classifier.

As to this clone: Antigen specificity is unknown.

The CDR3 covers 15 residues. The germline gives CDR1 SGHTA, CDR2 FQGNSA. V was clipped by 1 base and J by 0 bases, with 7 bases between them. Amplification used 60 Vbeta primers and 13 Jbeta primers. Assay used: immunoSEQ multiplex PCR; TCRdb lists only in-frame clones, some missing. This sample's table has tens of thousands of clones. The origin of this receptor is a man between 45 and 60 years old in good health and CMV-seronegative. Sequenced sample: PBMCs. This chain connects TRBV7-2 to TRBJ1-5; TRBD1 might be the D (5 bases). CDR3 protein: CASSLETVSNQPQHF. The DNA of the CDR3 is TGTGCCAGCAGCTTAGAGACAGTTAGCAATCAGCCCCAGCATTTT. The full variable domain, in which reference TRBV7-2 and TRBJ1-5 provide the parts outside the CDR3, is GAGVSQSPSNKVTEKGKDVELRCDPISGHTALYWYRQSLGQGLEFLIYFQGNSAPDKSGLPSDRFSAERTGGSVSTLTIQRTQQEDSAVYLCASSLETVSNQPQHFGDGTRLSIL.